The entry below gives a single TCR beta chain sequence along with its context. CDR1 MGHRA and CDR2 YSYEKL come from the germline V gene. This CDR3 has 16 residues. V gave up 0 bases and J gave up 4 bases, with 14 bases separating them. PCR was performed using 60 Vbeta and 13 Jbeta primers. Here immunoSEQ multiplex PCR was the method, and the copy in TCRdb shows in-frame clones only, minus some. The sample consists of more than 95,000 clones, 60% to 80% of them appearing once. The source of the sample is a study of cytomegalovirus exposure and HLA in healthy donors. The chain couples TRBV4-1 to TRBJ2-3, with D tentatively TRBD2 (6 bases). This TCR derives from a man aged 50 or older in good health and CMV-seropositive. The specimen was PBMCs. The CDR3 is CASSQDAGGGADTQYF. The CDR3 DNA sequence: TGCGCCAGCAGCCAAGATGCCGGGGGAGGCGCAGATACGCAGTATTTT.